The T cell receptor (beta chain) under discussion was sequenced for a study of blood T cell repertoires in COVID-19. This clone was recorded only once. Original analysis: The assay estimated nucleated cells by amplifying reference gene primers. Sequencing used immunoSEQ multiplex PCR; TCRdb keeps in-frame clones, though not all of them. D and trimming were read from the DNA, whereas the V and J calls and clone size are those reported in that table. The sample consists of approximately 100,000 clones, approximately 80% of them appearing once. This CDR3 contains 15 residues. The V end was cut by 4 bases, the J end by 11 bases, with 22 bases between. Germline CDR1 and CDR2: SGHRS and YFSETQ.

Sequencing used peripheral blood. The TCR was taken from a man in his fifties or sixties with acute or convalescent COVID-19. This sequence joins TRBV5-1 and TRBJ1-5; the D gene is possibly TRBD1 (5 bases). CDR3 in amino acids: CASSPGGAQGSTQHF. The CDR3 nucleotides read TGCGCCAGCAGCCCAGGCGGCGCCCAGGGTTCGACCCAGCATTTT.